This T cell receptor (beta chain) originates from a study of blood T cells in healthy people across ages. CDR3 length: 13 residues. V lost 8 bases and J lost 7, with 17 bases in between. The authors ran a second PCR of roughly 6 to 12 cycles using a sample-barcoded 5' primer and a J-beta primer mix. TCRdb used MiXCR to reprocess the 5' RACE reads, holding one entry per CDR3 protein. In the table there are about a million distinct CDR3 sequences, about 48% of which are singletons. The chain couples TRBV12-3 or TRBV12-4 to TRBJ2-5, with D hard to call. The specimen was blood. The clonotype originates from a man aged 25-45 years in good health. CDR3 protein: CASADADGRTQYF. The DNA of the CDR3 is TGTGCCAGCGCCGACGCTGATGGTAGGACCCAGTACTTC.